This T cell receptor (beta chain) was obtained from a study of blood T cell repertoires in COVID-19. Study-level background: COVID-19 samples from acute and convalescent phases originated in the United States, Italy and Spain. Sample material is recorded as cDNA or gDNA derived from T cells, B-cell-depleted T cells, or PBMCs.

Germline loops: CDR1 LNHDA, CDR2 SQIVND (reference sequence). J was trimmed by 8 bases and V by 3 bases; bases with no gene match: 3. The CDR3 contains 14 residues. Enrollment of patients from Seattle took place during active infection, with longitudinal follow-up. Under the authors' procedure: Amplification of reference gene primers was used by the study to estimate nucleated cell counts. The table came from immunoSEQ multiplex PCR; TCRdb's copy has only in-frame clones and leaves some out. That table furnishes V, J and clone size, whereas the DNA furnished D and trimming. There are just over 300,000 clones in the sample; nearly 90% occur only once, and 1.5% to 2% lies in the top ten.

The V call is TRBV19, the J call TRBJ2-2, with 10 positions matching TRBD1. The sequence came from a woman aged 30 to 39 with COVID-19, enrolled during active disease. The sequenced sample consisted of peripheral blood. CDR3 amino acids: CASSMGTGAGELFF. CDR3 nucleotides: TGTGCCAGTAGTATGGGGACAGGGGCAGGGGAGCTGTTTTTT.